The 16 T cell receptor beta chains reported below all come from one sample, sequenced in a study of blood T cell repertoires in COVID-19. Method: immunoSEQ multiplex PCR; TCRdb's copy keeps in-frame clones and lacks some. The data hold about 140,000 clones, with 88% observed a single time. Sequenced material: peripheral blood. The receptors come from a human donor with COVID-19, enrolled during active disease. The donor label of this sample is uncertain.

This chain joins TRBV3-1 (or the pseudogene TRBV3-2) and TRBJ2-1; the D gene is possibly TRBD2 (5 bases). Trimming stripped 0 bases from V and 7 bases from J, with 10 bases between. The germline gives CDR1 LGHDT, CDR2 YNNKEL (reference sequence). The CDR3 extends over 14 amino acids. CDR3 coding DNA: TGTGCCAGCAGCCAAGATAGCGACCAAAATGAGCAGTTCTTC. Its translation is CASSQDSDQNEQFF.

CDR3 DNA sequence: TGTGCCAGCAGTTACGGTACCGTCGGCTCTGGAAACACCATATATTTT. As protein: CASSYGTVGSGNTIYF. The chain employs TRBV6-5 and TRBJ1-3; D unresolved. With 2 bases removed from V and 0 bases from J, the gap between germline ends came to 11 bases. In germline, CDR1 is MNHEY, CDR2 SVGAGI. The CDR3 consists of 16 residues.

The V call is TRBV5-1, the J call TRBJ2-3; 7 bases fit TRBD1. The germline V gene encodes CDR1 SGHRS and CDR2 YFSETQ. Trimming removed 2 bases from V and 1 base from J; junction bases left unmatched: 7. The CDR3 has 16 residues. CDR3 in amino acids: CASSFSGGRGTDTQYF. DNA for the CDR3: TGCGCCAGCAGCTTCTCAGGGGGAAGGGGCACAGATACGCAGTATTTT.

The gene calls are TRBV5-4 and TRBJ2-3; a weak D match, TRBD2 (7 bases). V lost 6 bases to trimming and J lost 1 base, with 24 bases between them. This CDR3 comprises 18 residues. The germline V gene encodes CDR1 SGHNT and CDR2 YYREEE (reference sequence). The CDR3 region has the DNA TGTGCCAGCACCCCCTCGGGGGGCGCCCGGTATGGCACAGATACGCAGTATTTT. Its protein product is CASTPSGGARYGTDTQYF.

The chain is built from TRBV5-1 and TRBJ2-1; 9 positions agree with TRBD1. The CDR3 is 19 residues long. The V gene end was trimmed by 8 bases and the J gene end by 0 bases; junction bases not matched to a gene: 18. Per germline, CDR1 SGHRS and CDR2 YFSETQ. The CDR3 DNA follows: TGCGCCAGGTATACCCGGGACAGGGAGGGCGGGAGCTCCTACAATGAGCAGTTCTTC. Its protein is CARYTRDREGGSSYNEQFF.

The CDR3 DNA is TGCAGCGCCCAATGGAGTAACTCTGGAAACACCATATATTTT. Translation gives CSAQWSNSGNTIYF. The V and J genes are TRBV29-1 and TRBJ1-3; D gene uncertain. Germline CDR1 and CDR2: SQVTM and ANQGSEA. The CDR3 length is 14 residues. V lost 7 bases, J lost 0 bases, and 13 bases lay in between.

The chain uses TRBV6-1 and TRBJ2-4, with TRBD2 as a possible D gene (7 bases). V lost 2 bases to trimming and J lost 1 base, with 18 bases between them. CDR3 size: 18 residues. Germline V lookup: CDR1 MNHNS, CDR2 SASEGT. The CDR3 DNA follows: TGTGCCAGCAGTGAAACAAGCGGGACACTTGGGGCCAAAAACATTCAGTACTTC. It translates to CASSETSGTLGAKNIQYF.

The chain couples TRBV9 to TRBJ1-2; no clear D. The germline gives CDR1 SGDLS, CDR2 YYNGEE. CDR3 length: 14 amino acids. V was cut by 0 bases and J by 4 bases, with 10 bases left in between. The CDR3 here is CASSVVTRVYGYTF. CDR3 DNA: TGTGCCAGCAGCGTAGTGACAAGAGTCTATGGCTACACCTTC.

The V and J genes are TRBV24-1 and TRBJ1-4, with TRBD1 matching over 9 bases. V lost 3 bases, J lost 8 bases, and 6 bases stayed unmatched. The CDR3 is made up of 15 amino acids. The germline V gene encodes CDR1 KGHDR and CDR2 SFDVKD. CDR3 nucleotides: TGTGCCACCAGTGATCCGGGACAGGGAAACGAAAAACTGTTTTTT. It is translated as CATSDPGQGNEKLFF.

The CDR3 spells CASSPGQGAGGGYTF. CDR3 in DNA: TGTGCCAGCAGCCCCGGACAGGGGGCGGGCGGAGGCTACACCTTC. The chain links TRBV7-9 to TRBJ1-2, with 11 nucleotides matching TRBD1. Germline CDR1 reads SEHNR; CDR2 reads FQNEAQ (reference sequence). Trimming at V came to 5 bases and at J to 8 bases, leaving 10 bases not matched to a gene. The CDR3 is 15 amino acids.

The chain recombines TRBV27 with TRBJ2-7, with D hard to call. This CDR3 has 15 amino acids. V shed 5 bases and J shed 2 bases, with 16 bases lying between them. Germline V gene sequence: CDR1 MNHEY, CDR2 SMNVEV (reference sequence). DNA for the CDR3: TGTGCCAGCAGTCGAACCTCCGACATGGCCTACGAGCAGTACTTC. It translates to CASSRTSDMAYEQYF.

The rearrangement uses TRBV6-5 and TRBJ1-1; D is undetermined. Germline-derived CDR1 and CDR2 are MNHEY and SVGAGI. The CDR3 is 15 amino acids. V was trimmed by 0 bases and J by 4 bases, leaving 12 bases between them. CDR3 DNA sequence: TGTGCCAGCAGTTACTCGAGGTTCACAAGCACTGAAGCTTTCTTT. The encoded protein is CASSYSRFTSTEAFF.

This chain uses TRBV28 with TRBJ1-5; possibly TRBD1 for D (5 bases). V was shortened by 7 bases and J by 0 bases, with 22 bases between the two germline ends. CDR1 MDHEN and CDR2 SYDVKM come from the germline V gene. CDR3 length equals 18 residues. CDR3 protein: CASTREGLVGFSNQPQHF. The CDR3, as DNA: TGTGCCAGCACCCGGGAGGGGCTGGTGGGATTTAGCAATCAGCCCCAGCATTTT.

The chain recombines TRBV28 with TRBJ2-1; 8 bases align to TRBD1. The germline CDR1 and CDR2 sequences are MDHEN and SYDVKM. J was trimmed by 0 bases and V by 3 bases; bases with no gene match: 4. CDR3 length: 16 residues. In DNA form, the CDR3 reads TGTGCCAGCAGTTTGGTCGGACAGGGCTCCTACAATGAGCAGTTCTTC. It is translated as CASSLVGQGSYNEQFF.

J is TRBJ1-5 and V is TRBV5-1; no definite D call. Trimming took 4 bases from V and 4 from J, leaving 9 bases between them. Germline CDR1 SGHRS, CDR2 YFSETQ. This CDR3 spans 13 amino acids. The CDR3 protein is CASSEDGNQPQHF. The CDR3 DNA reads as TGCGCCAGCAGCGAGGATGGGAATCAGCCCCAGCATTTT. The whole variable domain, remainder taken from reference TRBV5-1 and TRBJ1-5, is KAGVTQTPRYLIKTRGQQVTLSCSPISGHRSVSWYQQTPGQGLQFLFEYFSETQRNKGNFPGRFSGRQFSNSRSEMNVSTLELGDSALYLCASSEDGNQPQHFGDGTRLSIL.

The V and J genes are TRBV27 and TRBJ1-2; TRBD1 matches at 7 bases. CDR1 is MNHEY and CDR2 is SMNVEV in the germline V gene (reference sequence). CDR3 size: 15 residues. Trimming at V came to 7 bases and at J to 8 bases, leaving 16 bases not matched to a gene. Written as DNA, the CDR3 is TGTGCCAGCACCTCCCTGACAGGGATTGGGGGAGGCTACACCTTC. Its translation: CASTSLTGIGGGYTF.